Detailed here is one T cell receptor beta chain. A much larger clone is a single base away; this may be a read error. Amplified TCR beta CDR3 regions came from RNA transcripts. The HTBI primer set drove a first-round RT-PCR of the TCR CDR3. Via MiXCR, TCRdb re-called the multiplex PCR reads, giving one row per CDR3 protein. The sample records a few hundred thousand distinct CDR3 sequences, 20% to 25% being singletons. Graves' hyperthyroidism is called stable when ophthalmopathy does not progress within 18 months. The patients, who ranged from 18 to 65 in age, presented with newly diagnosed hyperthyroidism lasting under 2 months. The data belong to a study of T cells in Graves' hyperthyroidism and ophthalmopathy. In the study overall: Peripheral blood sampling occurred at initial diagnosis, before any treatment.

This CDR3 is 13 amino acids long. Germline V CDR1 and CDR2: LNHDA, SQIVND (reference sequence). This chain joins TRBV19 and TRBJ1-1; D gene uncertain. The specimen sequenced was blood. The TCR was taken from a man younger than 30 with Graves' hyperthyroidism. The CDR3 here is CASRVRVGTEACF. The CDR3, as DNA: TGTGCCAGTAGGGTCCGGGTAGGCACTGAAGCTTGCTTT.